The rows below give T cell receptor beta chains drawn from one sample of a study of T cells in Graves' hyperthyroidism and ophthalmopathy. TCRdb passed the multiplex PCR reads through MiXCR, listing each CDR3 protein once. The table records about 360,000 distinct CDR3 sequences, approximately 13% of them present only once. Input material: blood. The receptor set was obtained from a man between 25 and 39 years old with Graves' hyperthyroidism that later progressed to Graves' ophthalmopathy. CDR3s include the opening cysteine and the closing phenylalanine or tryptophan. A D gene is named only where the DNA matches it firmly. A row's size may be missing; if present it is once, few, many or a size class.

CATSDPDGAADEQYF	TGTGCCACCAGTGACCCGGACGGGGCAGCGGACGAGCAGTACTTC	few	TRBV24-1	TRBJ2-7	.
CASSPIWTGGYSPLHF	TGTGCCAGCAGTCCCATCTGGACAGGGGGCTATTCACCCCTCCACTTT	few	TRBV6-1	TRBJ1-6	TRBD1
CASSGLGQAGVYEQYF	TGTGCCAGCAGCGGCCTTGGGCAGGCCGGAGTCTACGAGCAGTACTTC	few	TRBV7-9	TRBJ2-7	.
CASSPGGDPYEQYF	TGTGCCAGCAGCCCGGGGGGTGACCCCTACGAGCAGTACTTC	few	TRBV5-4	TRBJ2-7	TRBD2
CASSQPGTGGEQYF	TGCGCCAGCAGCCAGCCCGGGACAGGAGGTGAGCAGTACTTC	.	TRBV4-1	TRBJ2-7	TRBD1
CASSLGGQNTEAFF	TGTGCCAGCAGCTTGGGGGGACAGAACACTGAAGCTTTCTTT	many	TRBV5-5	TRBJ1-1	.
CASSDRGDLQETQYF	TGTGCCAGCAGTGATAGGGGGGACCTCCAAGAGACCCAGTACTTC	.	TRBV6-1	TRBJ2-5	.
CASSPGTPEETQYF	TGCGCCAGCAGCCCCGGGACACCTGAAGAGACCCAGTACTTC	.	TRBV5-1	TRBJ2-5	.
CASSYSILGSNYGYTF	TGTGCCAGCAGTTACTCGATTCTAGGGTCCAACTATGGCTACACCTTC	.	TRBV6-5	TRBJ1-2	.
CASSLWSSGGPAGETQYF	TGTGCCAGCAGCTTATGGTCTAGCGGGGGGCCCGCCGGGGAGACCCAGTACTTC	.	TRBV7-3	TRBJ2-5	TRBD2
CASSPDTHGYGYTF	TGTGCCAGCAGCCCCGACACACATGGTTATGGCTACACCTTC	many	TRBV11-3	TRBJ1-2	.
CASSKGTSNYNEQFF	TGTGCCAGCAGTAAAGGGACTAGCAACTACAATGAGCAGTTCTTC	many	TRBV6-2/TRBV6-3	TRBJ2-1	TRBD2
CASSYSLARGYEQYF	TGTGCCAGCAGTTACTCGTTGGCCAGGGGCTACGAGCAGTACTTC	many	TRBV6-5	TRBJ2-7	.
CASGSVRSDPFF	TGTGCTAGTGGTTCGGTTCGTAGCGACCCGTTCTTC	many	TRBV12-5	TRBJ2-1	.
CASAPIPGNYGYTF	TGTGCCAGCGCACCAATACCGGGGAACTATGGCTACACCTTC	.	TRBV7-9	TRBJ1-2	.
CATSSGGSRTEAFF	TGTGCCACCTCCAGCGGGGGAAGTAGGACTGAAGCTTTCTTT	.	TRBV15	TRBJ1-1	.
CASMLGDRTYYNEQFF	TGCGCCAGCATGCTAGGGGACAGGACGTACTACAATGAGCAGTTCTTC	many	TRBV5-1	TRBJ2-1	TRBD1
CASSLGRLEQFF	TGCGCCAGCAGCTTGGGCAGGCTTGAGCAGTTCTTC	many	TRBV5-1	TRBJ2-1	.
CASSELLAGDPNTGELFF	TGTGCCAGCAGTGAGTTACTAGCGGGGGACCCGAACACCGGGGAGCTGTTTTTT	few	TRBV25-1	TRBJ2-2	TRBD2
CASSPMTGGPETF	TGTGCCAGTAGCCCCATGACAGGGGGCCCCGAGACCTTC	.	TRBV3-1	TRBJ1-2	TRBD1
CASSLSFPEEKLFF	TGTGCCAGCAGTTTATCTTTTCCGGAGGAAAAACTGTTTTTT	few	TRBV27	TRBJ1-4	.
CASSLEGQSYTEAFF	TGCGCCAGCAGCTTGGAAGGACAGTCTTACACTGAAGCTTTCTTT	many	TRBV5-1	TRBJ1-1	.
CASSLRGALNYGYTF	TGTGCCAGCAGCTTACGAGGGGCGCTTAACTATGGCTACACCTTC	many	TRBV11-2	TRBJ1-2	.
CASSSHGHQYF	TGTGCCAGCAGTTCCCACGGGCACCAGTACTTC	many	TRBV28	TRBJ2-5	.
CATSRDYGGYTF	TGTGCCACCAGCAGAGATTACGGCGGCTACACCTTC	many	TRBV15	TRBJ1-2	.
CSANNRALPPLTYEQYF	TGCAGTGCCAATAACCGGGCCCTCCCTCCGTTGACCTACGAGCAGTACTTC	many	TRBV20-1	TRBJ2-7	.
CASTRGQVGSYEQYF	TGCGCCAGCACCCGAGGACAGGTAGGGTCCTACGAGCAGTACTTC	.	TRBV5-1	TRBJ2-7	TRBD1
CSALQDGNTEAFF	TGCAGTGCCCTCCAAGACGGGAACACTGAAGCTTTCTTT	many	TRBV20-1	TRBJ1-1	.
CASGQGNYGYTF	TGTGCCTCAGGACAGGGGAACTATGGCTACACCTTC	many	TRBV30	TRBJ1-2	TRBD1
CASTPGRFRDTQYF	TGTGCCAGCACCCCGGGGAGGTTTAGAGATACGCAGTATTTT	.	TRBV28	TRBJ2-3	.
CASRTGLSPTGELFF	TGTGCCAGCAGAACCGGGTTAAGCCCCACCGGGGAGCTGTTTTTT	few	TRBV6-9	TRBJ2-2	.
CASSYGHALSHYEQYF	TGTGCCAGCAGCTATGGTCACGCACTATCCCACTACGAGCAGTACTTC	many	TRBV14	TRBJ2-7	.
CASSQPRTGKSGNGYTF	TGCGCCAGCAGCCAACCAAGAACAGGGAAAAGTGGTAATGGCTACACCTTC	few	TRBV4-1	TRBJ1-2	.
CASGRSTETEAFF	TGTGCCAGCGGCAGGTCAACAGAGACTGAAGCTTTCTTT	many	TRBV12-3/TRBV12-4	TRBJ1-1	.
CSARKGAFYNEQFF	TGCAGTGCTAGGAAAGGGGCATTCTACAATGAGCAGTTCTTC	few	TRBV20-1	TRBJ2-1	.
CASSVAGGTMNTEAFF	TGTGCCAGCAGCGTAGCAGGGGGCACGATGAACACTGAAGCTTTCTTT	many	TRBV9	TRBJ1-1	TRBD1
CASSLDSLAGGTSYNEQFF	TGTGCCAGCAGCTTAGATAGTCTAGCGGGGGGGACCTCCTACAATGAGCAGTTCTTC	many	TRBV7-2	TRBJ2-1	TRBD2
CATSPANQETQYF	TGTGCCACCAGTCCAGCGAACCAAGAGACCCAGTACTTC	many	TRBV24-1	TRBJ2-5	.
CASSPRVGGKLYEQYF	TGTGCCAGCAGCCCTAGAGTGGGAGGGAAGCTATACGAGCAGTACTTC	many	TRBV27	TRBJ2-7	TRBD2
CASSSPGTGYNTGELFF	TGTGCCAGCAGTTCCCCCGGGACAGGGTACAACACCGGGGAGCTGTTTTTT	many	TRBV12-3/TRBV12-4	TRBJ2-2	TRBD1
CASSQGGASNQPQHF	TGTGCCAGCAGCCAAGGCGGAGCCAGCAATCAGCCCCAGCATTTT	.	TRBV4-2	TRBJ1-5	.